A single sample gave rise to the 12 T cell receptor beta chains below, sequenced in a study of Graves' ophthalmopathy and Graves' hyperthyroidism. Researchers took RNA transcripts and amplified TCR beta CDR3 regions from them. RT-PCR with HTBI primers came first, then second-round multiplex PCR. MiXCR, applied by TCRdb to the multiplex PCR reads, yields one record per CDR3 protein. In the table there are 300,000 to 400,000 distinct CDR3 sequences, roughly 15% of which are singletons. Sequenced: peripheral blood. These receptors came from an adult man with Graves' ophthalmopathy.

The chain combines TRBV12-3 or TRBV12-4 with TRBJ2-4, with 7 bases that match TRBD2. Trimming at V came to 8 bases and at J to 7 bases, leaving 8 bases not matched to a gene. CDR3 length: 13 amino acids. CDR3 in DNA: TGTGCCAGCGGCCGTGGGGGAGGGAACATTCAGTACTTC. It encodes CASGRGGGNIQYF.

This clonotype was picked up a small number of times. This may come from a read error, since a much larger clone is one base off. V gene TRBV7-2 combines with J gene TRBJ2-7, with 10 bases lining up with TRBD2. There are 14 residues in the CDR3. CDR1 is SGHTA and CDR2 is FQGNSA in the germline V gene. J lost 7 bases, V lost 8 bases, and 11 bases had no gene match. The CDR3 DNA sequence: TGTGCCAGCTCCAGGAGCGGGGGGGCCGGGGAGCAGTACTTC. Translating gives CASSRSGGAGEQYF.

This clonotype was seen at least ten times. The rearrangement links TRBV20-1 to TRBJ2-2, with TRBD1 matching 8 bases. Germline assignment: CDR1 DFQATT and CDR2 SNEGSKA (reference sequence). V trimming: 2 bases; J trimming: 1 base; junction bases outside the gene matches: 24. The CDR3 is 22 residues long. In nucleotides, the CDR3 is TGCAGTGCTAGAATCCTCGAAGTCGGACAGGGATCTCTTCTAGGGAACACCGGGGAGCTGTTTTTT. Encoded protein: CSARILEVGQGSLLGNTGELFF.

This clonotype appeared many times. The chain uses TRBV20-1 and TRBJ2-7; TRBD2 matches 11 bases. The trim removed 4 bases at V and 10 bases at J, leaving 18 bases unmatched. Germline V gene sequence: CDR1 DFQATT, CDR2 SNEGSKA (reference sequence). This CDR3 region has 16 residues. The CDR3 sequence: CSAKTEGLAEYLVQYF. CDR3 coding DNA: TGCAGTGCTAAGACAGAGGGACTAGCGGAATACCTCGTCCAGTACTTC.

This clonotype was found many times. The rearrangement links TRBV6-5 to TRBJ1-2, with 8 bases lining up with TRBD1. This CDR3 is built from 12 residues. The V gene's germline CDR1 is MNHEY and CDR2 SVGAGI. The trim removed 10 bases at V and 3 bases at J, leaving 4 bases unmatched. The CDR3 DNA reads TGTGCCATTATGACAGGGGACTATGGCTACACCTTC. This encodes CAIMTGDYGYTF.

This clonotype was counted at least ten times. The gene calls are TRBV29-1 and TRBJ2-6; D tentatively fits TRBD1 or TRBD2 (5 bases each). There are 18 residues in the CDR3. Trimming stripped 5 bases from V and 0 bases from J, with 20 bases between. In germline, CDR1 is SQVTM, CDR2 ANQGSEA. CDR3 nucleotide sequence: TGCAGCGTTTCACTCGACGGACAAGGGACCTCTGGGGCCAACGTCCTGACTTTC. Its protein product is CSVSLDGQGTSGANVLTF.

The chain combines TRBV5-1 with TRBJ2-7; either TRBD1 or TRBD2 may supply D (7 bases each). The germline CDR1 and CDR2 sequences are SGHRS and YFSETQ. The CDR3 totals 15 residues. Trimming stripped 4 bases from V and 4 bases from J, with 18 bases between. The CDR3 sequence: CASSRRQGGRYEQYF. The CDR3 DNA reads TGCGCCAGCAGCAGGAGACAGGGAGGGAGATACGAGCAGTACTTC. The whole variable domain, filled in from reference TRBV5-1 and TRBJ2-7, reads KAGVTQTPRYLIKTRGQQVTLSCSPISGHRSVSWYQQTPGQGLQFLFEYFSETQRNKGNFPGRFSGRQFSNSRSEMNVSTLELGDSALYLCASSRRQGGRYEQYFGPGTRLTVT.

This clonotype was seen ten or more times. This chain links TRBV3-1 with TRBJ1-3; possible D gene TRBD1, 5 bases. This CDR3 spans 16 amino acids. Germline V gene data show CDR1 as LGHDT and CDR2 as YNNKEL (reference sequence). V lost 1 base and J 0 bases, leaving 10 bases between the germline ends. The CDR3 sequence: CASSQGGSSSGNTIYF. The CDR3 nucleotides read TGTGCCAGCAGCCAAGGGGGCAGTAGCTCTGGAAACACCATATATTTT.

This clonotype has at least ten counts. One end of the junction fails to match germline, which may point to a read error. The gene calls are TRBV6-2 or TRBV6-3 and TRBJ1-2; TRBD1 aligns across 9 bases. The CDR3 length is 16 residues. Germline V CDR1 and CDR2: MNHEY, SVGEGT. The CDR3 region has the DNA TGTGCCAGCAGTTGGGGACAGGGTCCGTACGGCTATGGCCACACCTTC. The encoded protein is CASSWGQGPYGYGHTF.

This clonotype was recorded at least ten times. This chain links TRBV6-2 or TRBV6-3 with TRBJ2-2; no firm D call. Per germline, CDR1 MNHEY and CDR2 SVGEGT. This CDR3 has 12 amino acids. V was shortened by 6 bases and J by 6 bases, with 8 bases between the two germline ends. CDR3 coding DNA: TGTGCCAGCAGGACTGGAGCCGGGGAGCTGTTTTTT. Translation: CASRTGAGELFF.

In this sample, this clonotype turned up many times. The V and J genes are TRBV10-3 and TRBJ1-3; TRBD1 might be the D (6 bases). Trimming took off 3 bases at V and 1 base at J, with 10 bases between the two ends. Germline V lookup: CDR1 ENHRY, CDR2 SYGVKD. There are 15 residues in the CDR3. For the CDR3, the DNA is TGTGCCATCAGTGAAAGGGGGGAGTCTGGAAACACCATATATTTT. Translated: CAISERGESGNTIYF.

The chain employs TRBV6-1 and TRBJ2-7, with 9 bases identical to TRBD2. CDR3 size: 12 residues. The germline gives CDR1 MNHNS, CDR2 SASEGT. Trimming cost V 9 bases and J 5 bases; bases outside gene matches: 5. The CDR3 bases are TGTGCCAGTAGCGGGAGACTCAACGAGCAGTACTTC. Its translation is CASSGRLNEQYF.